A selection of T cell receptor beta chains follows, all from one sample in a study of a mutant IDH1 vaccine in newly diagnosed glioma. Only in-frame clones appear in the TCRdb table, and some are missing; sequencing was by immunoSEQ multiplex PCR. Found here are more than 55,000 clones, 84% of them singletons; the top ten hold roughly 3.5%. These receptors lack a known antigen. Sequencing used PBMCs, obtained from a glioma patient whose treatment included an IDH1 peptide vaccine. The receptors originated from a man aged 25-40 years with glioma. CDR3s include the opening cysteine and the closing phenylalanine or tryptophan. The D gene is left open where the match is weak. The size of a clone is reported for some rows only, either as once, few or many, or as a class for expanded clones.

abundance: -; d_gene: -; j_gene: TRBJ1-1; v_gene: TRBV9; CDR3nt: TGTGCCAGCAGCGTAGGAGGGAGTTACACTGAAGCTTTCTTT; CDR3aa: CASSVGGSYTEAFF
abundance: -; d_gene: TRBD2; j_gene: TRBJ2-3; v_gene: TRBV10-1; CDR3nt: TGCGCCAGCAGTGAGTCCTCAGGACTAGCGGGAACAGATACGCAGTATTTT; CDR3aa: CASSESSGLAGTDTQYF
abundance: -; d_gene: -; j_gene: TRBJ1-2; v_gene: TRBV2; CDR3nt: TGTGCCAGCAGTGAAGCTCCCGAGATGGGCGGCTACACCTTC; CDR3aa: CASSEAPEMGGYTF
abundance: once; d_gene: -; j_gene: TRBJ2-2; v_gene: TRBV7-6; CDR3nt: TGTGCCAGCAGCCCTATAGAAGCGACTGACGTCGACGGGGAGCTGTTTTTT; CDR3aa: CASSPIEATDVDGELFF
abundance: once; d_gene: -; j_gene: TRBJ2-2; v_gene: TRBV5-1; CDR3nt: TGCGCCAGCAGCTTGGGGCAGCGCACCGGGGAGCTGTTTTTT; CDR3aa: CASSLGQRTGELFF
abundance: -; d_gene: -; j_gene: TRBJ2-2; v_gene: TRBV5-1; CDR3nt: TGCGCCAGCAGCATGAACACCGGGGAGCTGTTTTTT; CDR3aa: CASSMNTGELFF
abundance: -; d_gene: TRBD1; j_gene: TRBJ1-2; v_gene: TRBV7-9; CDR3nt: TGTGCCAGCAGCCTGGGACAGGGAGGGTATGGCTACACCTTC; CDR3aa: CASSLGQGGYGYTF
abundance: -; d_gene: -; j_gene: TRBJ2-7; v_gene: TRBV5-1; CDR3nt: TGCGCCAGCAGCTTGGTCTTGGGAGACGAGCAGTACTTC; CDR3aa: CASSLVLGDEQYF
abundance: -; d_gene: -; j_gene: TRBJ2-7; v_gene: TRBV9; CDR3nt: TGTGCCAGCAGCGTAGAGGGATCTATGTTGGAGCAGTACTTC; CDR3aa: CASSVEGSMLEQYF
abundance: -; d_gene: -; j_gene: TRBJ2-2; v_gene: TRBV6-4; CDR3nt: TGTGCCAGCAGTGACAGGGACACCGGGGAGCTGTTTTTT; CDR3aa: CASSDRDTGELFF
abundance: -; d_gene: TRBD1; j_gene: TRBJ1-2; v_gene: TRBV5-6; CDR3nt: TGTGCCAGCAGCCCCCGGACAGGGAACCCCTACTACACCTTC; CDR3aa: CASSPRTGNPYYTF
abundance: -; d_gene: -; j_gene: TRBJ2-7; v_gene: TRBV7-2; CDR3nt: TGTGCCAGCATAGCCTGGGGGTCCTACGAGCAGTACTTC; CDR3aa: CASIAWGSYEQYF
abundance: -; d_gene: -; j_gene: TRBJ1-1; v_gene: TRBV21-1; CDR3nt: TGTGCCAGCAGCAAAGCCAACTCTCACAGGACGACTGGCACTGAAGCTTTCTTT; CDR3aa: CASSKANSHRTTGTEAFF
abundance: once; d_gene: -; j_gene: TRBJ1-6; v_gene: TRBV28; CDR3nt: TGTGCCAGCGGGTGGGCAGATTATAATTCACCCCTCCACTTT; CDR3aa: CASGWADYNSPLHF
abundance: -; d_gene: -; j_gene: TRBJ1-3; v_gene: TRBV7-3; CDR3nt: TGTGCCAGCAGCCCCGGGGGGCCGAGCTCTGGAAACACCATATATTTT; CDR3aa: CASSPGGPSSGNTIYF
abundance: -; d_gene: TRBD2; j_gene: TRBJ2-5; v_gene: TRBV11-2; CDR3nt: TGTGCCAGCAGCTTACTAGCGGGAAGCCAAGAGACCCAGTACTTC; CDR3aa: CASSLLAGSQETQYF
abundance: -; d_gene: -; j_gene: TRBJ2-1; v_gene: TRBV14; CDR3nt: TGTGCCAGCAGCCCTCTATTATCCACAGGAGGACATGAGCAGTTCTTC; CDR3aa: CASSPLLSTGGHEQFF
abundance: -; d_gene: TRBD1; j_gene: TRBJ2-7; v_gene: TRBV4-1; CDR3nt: TGCGCCAGCAGCCAAGTGATGGGGACAGTCTACGAGCAGTACTTC; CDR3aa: CASSQVMGTVYEQYF
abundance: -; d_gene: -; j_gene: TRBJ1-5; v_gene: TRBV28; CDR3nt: TGTGCCAGCAGTCCCACCGGGCAGCCCCAGCATTTT; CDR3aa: CASSPTGQPQHF
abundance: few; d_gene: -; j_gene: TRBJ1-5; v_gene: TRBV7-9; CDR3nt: TGTGCCAGCAGCCTGGACAGCTGGAATCAGCCCCAGCATTTT; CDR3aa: CASSLDSWNQPQHF
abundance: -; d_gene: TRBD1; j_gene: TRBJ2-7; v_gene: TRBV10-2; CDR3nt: TGCGCCAGCACCCGATACGGGGGACAGGGTGGCTACGAGCAGTACTTC; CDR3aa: CASTRYGGQGGYEQYF
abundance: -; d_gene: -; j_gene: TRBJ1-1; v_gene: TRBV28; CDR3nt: TGTGCCAGCAGTTTATGGCCCCTCACGGGGAGGGCAGGGAGGCTCACTGAAGCTTTCTTT; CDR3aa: CASSLWPLTGRAGRLTEAFF
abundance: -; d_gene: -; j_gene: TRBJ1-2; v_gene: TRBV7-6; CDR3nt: TGTGCCAGCAGCTCGACAAAAACAGGGAACTATGGCTACACCTTC; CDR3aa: CASSSTKTGNYGYTF
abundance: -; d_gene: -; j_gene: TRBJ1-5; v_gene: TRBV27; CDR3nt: TGTGCCAGCAGTCTATATCGTGGGAATCAGCCCCAGCATTTT; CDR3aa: CASSLYRGNQPQHF
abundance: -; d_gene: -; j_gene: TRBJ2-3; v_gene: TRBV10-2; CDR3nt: TGCGCCACCTGGACCGATGATACGCAGTATTTT; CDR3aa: CATWTDDTQYF
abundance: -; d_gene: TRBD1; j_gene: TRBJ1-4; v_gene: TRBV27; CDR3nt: TGTGCCAGCAGATCGGGACAGGGGAATGAAAAACTGTTTTTT; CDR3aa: CASRSGQGNEKLFF
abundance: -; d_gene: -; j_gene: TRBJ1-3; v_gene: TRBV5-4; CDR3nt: TGTGCCAGCAGCTTGGGGGACTCAAGCTCTGGAAACACCATATATTTT; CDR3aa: CASSLGDSSSGNTIYF
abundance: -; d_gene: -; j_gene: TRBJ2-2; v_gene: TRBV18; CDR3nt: TGTGCCAGCTCACCTCTTCAGGGACGGACCGGGGAGCTGTTTTTT; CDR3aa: CASSPLQGRTGELFF
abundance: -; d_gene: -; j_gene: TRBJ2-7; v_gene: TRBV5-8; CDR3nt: TGTGCCAGCAGCTTGTACAGGGACTCCTACGAGCAGTACTTC; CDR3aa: CASSLYRDSYEQYF